The source of this T cell receptor (beta chain) is a study of T cell repertoires in aging, cancer and after chemotherapy. Looking at the study overall: Over several months to years, re-sampled healthy donor repertoires clearly shared clones. Study results and caveats: In each cancer cohort, median generation probability increased across chemotherapy, suggesting thymic output rebounded. Loss of evenness, beyond lost richness, contributed to age-related TCR diversity decline in cancer patients.

Peripheral blood genomic DNA, not sorted cells or RNA, was the template. Multiplex touch-down PCR with TRB-A/B primers amplified rearranged V-D-J TRB sequences. TCRdb re-analysed the multiplex PCR reads in MiXCR, keeping a single row per CDR3 protein. Of just under 10,000 distinct CDR3 sequences in the sample, more than 25% were seen once. This clonotype was observed a handful of times. What it recognizes is unknown. Material: blood. The sequence was obtained from a human donor in good health.

CDR3 sequence reads: CASSHHRAVASNSPLHF. In DNA, the CDR3 is TGTGCCAGCAGTCACCACAGGGCAGTGGCCTCAAATTCACCCCTCCACTTT. This sequence joins TRBV6-5 and TRBJ1-6, with D maybe TRBD1 (6 bases). The CDR3 spans 17 residues. Germline V lookup: CDR1 MNHEY, CDR2 SVGAGI. V was trimmed by 5 bases and J by 7 bases, leaving 21 bases between them.